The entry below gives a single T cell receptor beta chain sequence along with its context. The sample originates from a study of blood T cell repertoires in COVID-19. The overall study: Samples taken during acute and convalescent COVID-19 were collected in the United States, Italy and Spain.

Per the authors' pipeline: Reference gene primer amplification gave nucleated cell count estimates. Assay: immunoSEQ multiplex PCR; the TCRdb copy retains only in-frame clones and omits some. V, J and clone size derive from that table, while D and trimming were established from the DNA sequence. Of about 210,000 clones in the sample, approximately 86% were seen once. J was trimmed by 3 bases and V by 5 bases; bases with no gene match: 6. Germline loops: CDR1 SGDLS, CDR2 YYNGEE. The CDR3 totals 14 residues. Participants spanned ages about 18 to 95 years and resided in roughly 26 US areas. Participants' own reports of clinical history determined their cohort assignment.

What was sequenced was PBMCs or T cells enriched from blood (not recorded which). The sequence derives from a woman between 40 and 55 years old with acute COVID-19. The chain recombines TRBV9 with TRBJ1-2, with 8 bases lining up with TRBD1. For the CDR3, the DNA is TGTGCCAGCAGGGACAGGGATTCTGACTATGGCTACACCTTC. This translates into CASRDRDSDYGYTF.